The 17 T cell receptor beta chains below come from one sample, sequenced in a study of CD8 T cells in Susac syndrome. It was with random hexamers that about 0.45 to 1 ug RNA was reverse transcribed. Each CDR3 protein is one row after TCRdb ran MiXCR on the immunoSEQ multiplex PCR reads. This table has roughly 200,000 distinct CDR3 sequences, approximately 95% appearing once. Material for sequencing was CD8+ T cells from PBMCs. The source of these receptors is a human donor with multiple sclerosis.

This sequence joins TRBV18 and TRBJ2-3, with D tentatively TRBD2 (6 bases). Germline CDR1 and CDR2: KGHSH and LQKENI. The CDR3 loop spans 12 amino acids. Trimming took off 6 bases at V and 6 bases at J, with 10 bases between the two ends. In DNA, the CDR3 is TGTGCCAGCTCGCTCACTAGCGATACGCAGTATTTT. This sequence encodes CASSLTSDTQYF. Looking up the rest from reference TRBV18 and TRBJ2-3 gives the full variable domain: NAGVMQNPRHLVRRRGQEARLRCSPMKGHSHVYWYRQLPEEGLKFMVYLQKENIIDESGMPKERFSAEFPKEGPSILRIQQVVRGDSAAYFCASSLTSDTQYFGPGTRLTVL.

The chain recombines TRBV2 with TRBJ2-7, with D hard to call. V shed 6 bases and J shed 3 bases, with 9 bases lying between them. The CDR3 covers 12 residues. Germline V gene data show CDR1 as SNHLY and CDR2 as FYNNEI. The DNA of the CDR3 is TGTGCCAGCAGAGGAACAATCTACGAGCAGTACTTC. This sequence encodes CASRGTIYEQYF.

The chain is built from TRBV4-2 and TRBJ2-1; weak D call: TRBD2 (5 bases). The CDR3 sequence is 17 residues long. The V end was cut by 4 bases, the J end by 0 bases, with 16 bases between. CDR1 and CDR2 (germline): LGHNA, YNFKEQ. CDR3 residues: CASSPQSPGFSYNEQFF. DNA of the CDR3: TGTGCCAGCAGCCCTCAATCACCGGGATTCTCCTACAATGAGCAGTTCTTC.

The chain employs TRBV2 and TRBJ2-7, with a tentative D call TRBD1 (5 bases). CDR1 is SNHLY, CDR2 FYNNEI, per germline. This CDR3 contains 14 residues. The V end was cut by 6 bases, the J end by 0 bases, with 12 bases between. The CDR3, as DNA: TGTGCCAGCAGAAGGACACCTAGCTCCTACGAGCAGTACTTC. It translates to CASRRTPSSYEQYF. The whole variable domain, filled in from reference TRBV2 and TRBJ2-7, reads EPEVTQTPSHQVTQMGQEVILRCVPISNHLYFYWYRQILGQKVEFLVSFYNNEISEKSEIFDDQFSVERPDGSNFTLKIRSTKLEDSAMYFCASRRTPSSYEQYFGPGTRLTVT.

The table lists this clonotype with a count of one. The genes are TRBV14 and TRBJ1-2, with D uncertain. The CDR3 has 13 residues. V gave up 8 bases and J gave up 8 bases, with 18 bases separating them. Germline assignment: CDR1 SGHDN and CDR2 FVKESK. This CDR3 reads CASALGIGYGYTF. The CDR3 DNA sequence: TGTGCCAGCGCACTGGGAATAGGGTACGGCTACACCTTC.

This clonotype was found once. The chain employs TRBV3-1 and TRBJ2-7; either TRBD1 or TRBD2 may supply D (8 bases each). V was trimmed by 5 bases and J by 1 base, leaving 15 bases between them. This CDR3 spans 15 amino acids. Germline-derived CDR1 and CDR2 are LGHDT and YNNKEL (reference sequence). The CDR3 region has the DNA TGTGCCAGCAGCGAAGCGGGGGACAGGTCCTACGAGCAGTACTTC. It codes for CASSEAGDRSYEQYF.

CDR3 bases: TGCAGCGCCGAGGACCTTCAGGGCACCGGGGAGCTGTTTTTT. It codes for CSAEDLQGTGELFF. The J gene is TRBJ2-2, the V gene TRBV29-1; D might be TRBD1 (5 bases). From germline, CDR1 is SQVTM and CDR2 ANQGSEA. This CDR3 is 14 amino acids long. V lost 7 bases, J lost 4 bases, and 16 bases lay in between.

This chain joins TRBV11-2 and TRBJ2-2; the D gene is possibly TRBD2 (5 bases). V lost 0 bases and J 13 bases, leaving 18 bases between the germline ends. Germline-derived CDR1 and CDR2 are SGHAT and FQNNGV. There are 15 residues in the CDR3. CDR3 DNA sequence: TGTGCCAGCAGCTTAGATCTTTATGAGGGTTCCGCGCTGTTTTTT. Its protein product is CASSLDLYEGSALFF.

This chain links TRBV24-1 with TRBJ2-3, with a weak D call TRBD1 (7 bases). Per the germline V gene, CDR1 is KGHDR and CDR2 is SFDVKD. The CDR3 length is 14 residues. Trimming cost V 4 bases and J 5 bases, with 12 bases left between them. The CDR3 nucleotides are TGTGCCACCAGTGACCCTCAGGGGGGAGATACGCAGTATTTT. Its translation: CATSDPQGGDTQYF.

This clonotype was picked up one time. This chain uses TRBV6-5 with TRBJ1-1, with D unclear. Germline values: CDR1 MNHEY, CDR2 SVGAGI. V was shortened by 0 bases and J by 1 base, with 3 bases between the two germline ends. CDR3 length: 13 amino acids. The CDR3 DNA follows: TGTGCCAGCAGTTACTCCAGGAACACTGAAGCTTTCTTT. Protein: CASSYSRNTEAFF.

The chain employs TRBV5-5 and TRBJ2-1; D may be TRBD1 or TRBD2 (5 bases each). The V end lost 4 bases, the J end lost 4 bases, and 30 bases lay between the germline ends. Germline loops: CDR1 SGHKS, CDR2 YYEKEE (reference sequence). This CDR3 has 20 amino acids. The CDR3 loop is CASSLWDQGFYQGLYNEQFF. The CDR3 DNA sequence: TGTGCCAGCAGCCTTTGGGACCAAGGGTTTTACCAAGGGTTATACAATGAGCAGTTCTTC.

The chain has TRBV20-1 and TRBJ2-1; D tentatively reads TRBD1 or TRBD2 (5 bases each). Germline V gene lookup returns CDR1 DFQATT and CDR2 SNEGSKA (reference sequence). Trimming removed 5 bases from V and 9 bases from J, with 17 bases in between. This CDR3 region has 13 residues. The CDR3 coding sequence is TGCAGTGCTGAGAGGTCCCTTGGGGGTGAGCAGTTCTTC. This encodes CSAERSLGGEQFF.

J is TRBJ1-2 and V is TRBV30; perhaps TRBD1 as D (6 bases). CDR1 is GTSNPN, CDR2 SVGIG, per germline (reference sequence). The CDR3 extends over 13 amino acids. Between the trimmed V and J ends, which lost 3 bases and 2 bases, there was a span of 10 bases. The CDR3 sequence is CAWRVDSNYGYTF. The CDR3 nucleotides read TGTGCCTGGAGGGTGGACAGCAACTATGGCTACACCTTC.

V gene TRBV28 combines with J gene TRBJ1-2; 7 nucleotides line up with TRBD1. V lost 4 bases and J lost 4; bases outside the gene matches: 12. The length of the CDR3 is 16 residues. CDR1 is MDHEN and CDR2 is SYDVKM in the germline V gene. The CDR3, as DNA: TGTGCCAGCAGTTCCCTGAGGGGGCCCATCTTCTATGGCTACACCTTC. This translates into CASSSLRGPIFYGYTF.

This clonotype was detected once. This CDR3 reads CASSLTGGTNEQFF. DNA of the CDR3: TGTGCCAGCAGTTTAACAGGGGGCACAAATGAGCAGTTCTTC. The gene calls are TRBV28 and TRBJ2-1, with 9 bases that match TRBD1. The CDR3 consists of 14 residues. Germline V gives CDR1 MDHEN, CDR2 SYDVKM. V lost 2 bases and J lost 7; bases outside the gene matches: 3.

This clonotype appeared a few times. The V gene is TRBV5-6, the J gene TRBJ2-7, with 8 bases identical to TRBD1. Trimming at V came to 0 bases and at J to 4 bases, leaving 3 bases not matched to a gene. CDR3 length: 14 amino acids. Germline CDR1 SGHDT, CDR2 YYEEEE. Written as DNA, the CDR3 is TGTGCCAGCAGCTTGGGGACAGGGTGGTACGAGCAGTACTTC. It codes for CASSLGTGWYEQYF.

V and J are TRBV28 and TRBJ2-3, with D unresolved. The CDR3 extends over 15 amino acids. The V end was cut by 4 bases, the J end by 0 bases, with 11 bases between. Germline assignment: CDR1 MDHEN and CDR2 SYDVKM. The CDR3 sequence: CASSSGRVSTDTQYF. In DNA, the CDR3 is TGTGCCAGCAGTTCGGGTCGGGTTAGCACAGATACGCAGTATTTT. Drawing the rest from reference TRBV28 and TRBJ2-3, the complete variable domain is DVKVTQSSRYLVKRTGEKVFLECVQDMDHENMFWYRQDPGLGLRLIYFSYDVKMKEKGDIPEGYSVSREKKERFSLILESASTNQTSMYLCASSSGRVSTDTQYFGPGTRLTVL.